Shown below are 30 T cell receptor beta chains from a single sample sequenced in a study of shared clonotypes between healthy human individuals. Using immunoSEQ multiplex PCR, the repertoire was profiled, and TCRdb retains in-frame clones only, with some absent. The data contain about 2.1 million clones, about 93% of them seen just once; the ten biggest clones take up around 1.7%. The naive CD8 fraction comprised CD45RO-negative cells positively selected for CCR7 and excluded terminally differentiated effector memory CD45RA+ cells. Sequencing was done on a sample of naive CD8+ T cells from PBMCs. These receptors came from a man in his late teens or twenties in good health. Some clones in this sample may be carry-over from other donors' samples.

This sequence joins TRBV28 and TRBJ1-5, with TRBD1 matching over 10 bases. This CDR3 contains 17 residues. CDR1 is MDHEN, CDR2 SYDVKM, per germline. V shed 7 bases and J 0 bases; nucleotides not matched to a gene: 9. For the CDR3, the DNA is TGTGCCAGCACCCATGGGTGGACAGGGGGTAGCAATCAGCCCCAGCATTTT. This encodes CASTHGWTGGSNQPQHF.

V and J are TRBV28 and TRBJ1-3; 8 nucleotides align to TRBD1. Germline CDR1 reads MDHEN; CDR2 reads SYDVKM. The CDR3 runs 17 residues. J was trimmed by 0 bases and V by 7 bases; bases with no gene match: 11. This chain's CDR3 is CASTNLDRANSGNTIYF. CDR3 DNA sequence: TGTGCCAGCACCAACCTGGACAGGGCGAACTCTGGAAACACCATATATTTT. Full variable domain (outside the CDR3, taken from reference TRBV28 and TRBJ1-3): DVKVTQSSRYLVKRTGEKVFLECVQDMDHENMFWYRQDPGLGLRLIYFSYDVKMKEKGDIPEGYSVSREKKERFSLILESASTNQTSMYLCASTNLDRANSGNTIYFGEGSWLTVV.

This clone has just one count. CDR3 nucleotide sequence: TGTGCCTGGAGTTTAGCCGCTACCTACGAGCAGTACTTC. Translation gives CAWSLAATYEQYF. V gene TRBV30 combines with J gene TRBJ2-7; D unclear. There are 13 residues in the CDR3. Trimming cost V 2 bases and J 2 bases, with 10 bases left between them. Germline V lookup: CDR1 GTSNPN, CDR2 SVGIG (reference sequence).

V and J are TRBV6-5 and TRBJ1-2; 7 bases agree with TRBD1. J gave up 4 bases and V 10 bases, and 6 bases lay outside the gene matches. Germline CDR1 reads MNHEY; CDR2 reads SVGAGI. CDR3 size: 12 residues. The CDR3 loop reads CATRQGIYGYTF. CDR3 DNA sequence: TGTGCCACCCGACAGGGCATCTATGGCTACACCTTC.

CDR3 sequence reads: CASSILRWAISGNTIYF. The DNA for the CDR3 is TGTGCCAGTAGTATCCTCCGATGGGCGATCTCTGGAAACACCATATATTTT. The rearrangement links TRBV19 to TRBJ1-3, with D uncertain. V was clipped by 3 bases and J by 0 bases, with 15 bases between them. The length of the CDR3 is 17 residues. CDR1 is LNHDA and CDR2 is SQIVND in the germline V gene (reference sequence).

The chain has TRBV29-1 and TRBJ1-1; D uncertain. Trimming removed 4 bases from V and 3 bases from J, with 18 bases in between. CDR3 length equals 15 residues. Germline lookup yields CDR1 SQVTM and CDR2 ANQGSEA. CDR3 amino acids: CSVVLPMRIYTEAFF. CDR3 bases: TGCAGCGTTGTACTCCCTATGAGGATATACACTGAAGCTTTCTTT.

The V gene is TRBV1, the J gene TRBJ2-7; the table's TRBD2 call for D was not verified on the DNA. TRBV1 is flagged as a pseudogene. The CDR3 consists of 12 residues. The CDR3 is CTSSQAFHEQYF. CDR3 nucleotides: TGCACCAGCAGCCAAGCGTTCCACGAGCAGTACTTC.

This chain joins TRBV5-1 and TRBJ2-7, with D tentatively TRBD2 (8 bases). Germline assignment: CDR1 SGHRS and CDR2 YFSETQ. This CDR3 spans 18 amino acids. The V and J ends lost 0 bases and 0 bases respectively, with 19 bases between them. CDR3 coding DNA: TGCGCCAGCAGCTTGGTTAGCGGGACAGTGGGGGTCTCCTACGAGCAGTACTTC. It specifies CASSLVSGTVGVSYEQYF.

The rearrangement uses TRBV27 and TRBJ1-2; 8 nucleotides agree with TRBD1. The germline V gene encodes CDR1 MNHEY and CDR2 SMNVEV (reference sequence). CDR3 size: 14 residues. V lost 2 bases to trimming and J lost 7 bases; unmatched junction nucleotides: 6. The chain's CDR3 is CASSLTGTGGGYTF. The CDR3 bases are TGTGCCAGCAGTTTAACAGGTACAGGGGGTGGCTACACCTTC.

V is TRBV28 and J is TRBJ1-3; TRBD1 matches at 8 bases. CDR3 length equals 16 residues. J gave up 1 base and V 3 bases, and 5 bases lay outside the gene matches. Germline lookup yields CDR1 MDHEN and CDR2 SYDVKM. CDR3 residues: CASSFPRTGSGNTIYF. Written as DNA, the CDR3 is TGTGCCAGCAGTTTCCCTAGGACAGGGTCTGGAAACACCATATATTTT.

The chain uses TRBV19 and TRBJ1-5; 8 nucleotides line up with TRBD1. J lost 4 bases, V lost 1 base, and 3 bases had no gene match. The CDR3 consists of 15 residues. Per germline, CDR1 LNHDA and CDR2 SQIVND (reference sequence). The CDR3 here is CASSIGDRLNQPQHF. As DNA, the CDR3 is TGTGCCAGTAGTATAGGGGACAGGCTGAATCAGCCCCAGCATTTT.

The rearrangement joins TRBV4-3 to TRBJ2-7; D is possibly TRBD1 (7 bases). Deletions cut 1 base from V and 2 bases from J, with 15 bases between. The germline CDR1 and CDR2 sequences are LGHNA and YSLEER. This CDR3 is built from 16 residues. The CDR3 is CASSQGPGGLTYEQYF. In DNA form, the CDR3 reads TGCGCCAGCAGCCAAGGCCCAGGGGGACTTACCTACGAGCAGTACTTC.

The genes are TRBV6-1 and TRBJ2-7; no definite D call. Germline V gene data show CDR1 as MNHNS and CDR2 as SASEGT. Trimming shortened V by 3 bases and J by 2 bases, and 23 bases separated the two germline ends. This CDR3 has 18 residues. CDR3: CASSDARLILGNPYEQYF. DNA of the CDR3: TGTGCCAGCAGTGATGCTCGTCTCATACTGGGTAACCCCTACGAGCAGTACTTC.

A remark on this clone: This same CDR3 is encoded by further DNA sequences in the sample. The chain joins TRBV4-1 to TRBJ1-5; D not certain. V lost 1 base, J lost 0 bases, and 4 bases lay in between. The CDR3 has 14 amino acids. Looked up from germline, CDR1 is MGHRA and CDR2 is YSYEKL. CDR3 in DNA: TGCGCCAGCAGCCAAGTCTCTAGCAATCAGCCCCAGCATTTT. It translates to CASSQVSSNQPQHF.

Here the CDR3 reads CASSPGRTGELFF. DNA of the CDR3: TGTGCCAGCAGCCCCGGGCGGACCGGGGAGCTGTTTTTT. The rearrangement links TRBV27 to TRBJ2-2; D gene uncertain. The CDR3 sequence is 13 residues long. Germline V gives CDR1 MNHEY, CDR2 SMNVEV (reference sequence). V was clipped by 6 bases and J by 5 bases, with 10 bases between them.

The chain recombines TRBV7-9 with TRBJ2-1, with D maybe TRBD1 (6 bases). The V end lost 5 bases, the J end lost 5 bases, and 10 bases lay between the germline ends. The V gene's germline CDR1 is SEHNR and CDR2 FQNEAQ (reference sequence). This CDR3 has 13 residues. The CDR3 DNA follows: TGTGCCAGCAGCAAACGGACAGACAATGAGCAGTTCTTC. This translates into CASSKRTDNEQFF.

This chain uses TRBV19 with TRBJ2-5, with D perhaps matching TRBD1 or TRBD2 (5 bases each). The V and J ends lost 3 bases and 5 bases respectively, with 19 bases between them. In germline, CDR1 is LNHDA, CDR2 SQIVND (reference sequence). This CDR3 contains 16 residues. CDR3 protein: CASSMGGFREGETQYF. The CDR3 DNA sequence: TGTGCCAGTAGTATGGGTGGCTTCCGAGAGGGGGAGACCCAGTACTTC.

The chain employs TRBV7-9 and TRBJ2-7; TRBD2 agrees at 11 bases. CDR1 SEHNR and CDR2 FQNEAQ come from the germline V gene (reference sequence). With V trimmed by 4 bases and J by 2 bases, 13 bases remained unmatched. The CDR3 is made up of 18 amino acids. The CDR3 DNA reads as TGTGCCAGCAGCTCTCGGGAGGTTTTAGCGGGAGGGCCCTACGAGCAGTACTTC. As protein: CASSSREVLAGGPYEQYF.

This clone was seen once. The rearrangement uses TRBV4-3 and TRBJ1-5; TRBD1 matches 8 bases. Germline V gene lookup returns CDR1 LGHNA and CDR2 YSLEER. V shed 3 bases, J shed 5 bases, and the junction held 3 bases outside the gene matches. This CDR3 contains 14 residues. CDR3 in amino acids: CASSQDRADQPQHF. The CDR3 nucleotides read TGCGCCAGCAGCCAGGACAGGGCCGATCAGCCCCAGCATTTT.

The V and J genes are TRBV27 and TRBJ1-2, with D uncertain. Trimming took off 5 bases at V and 4 bases at J, with 14 bases between the two ends. CDR3 size: 14 residues. CDR1 and CDR2 (germline): MNHEY, SMNVEV (reference sequence). CDR3 bases: TGTGCCAGCAGTCAAACGGGCTCGATCTATGGCTACACCTTC. Translated, it gives CASSQTGSIYGYTF.

This chain connects TRBV7-9 to TRBJ1-4; TRBD1 agrees at 8 bases. Germline CDR1 and CDR2: SEHNR and FQNEAQ (reference sequence). The CDR3 has 15 amino acids. With V trimmed by 2 bases and J by 3 bases, 2 bases remained unmatched. CDR3 bases: TGTGCCAGCAGCTTACTACAGGGGGCTAATGAAAAACTGTTTTTT. This sequence encodes CASSLLQGANEKLFF.

A single count supports this clone. V and J are TRBV9 and TRBJ2-1; D may match TRBD1 or TRBD2 (5 bases each). V was clipped by 3 bases and J by 10 bases, with 17 bases between them. This CDR3 region has 14 residues. From germline, CDR1 is SGDLS and CDR2 YYNGEE. The CDR3 nucleotides read TGTGCCAGCAGCGCCGAGTTGAGGGGCGAGGAGCAGTTCTTC. Protein: CASSAELRGEEQFF.

The V call is TRBV9, the J call TRBJ2-1, with 12 bases lining up with TRBD2. The trim removed 4 bases at V and 5 bases at J, leaving 10 bases unmatched. Looked up from germline, CDR1 is SGDLS and CDR2 is YYNGEE. The CDR3 length is 17 residues. The CDR3 sequence is CASSPILRTSGDNEQFF. CDR3 DNA: TGTGCCAGCAGCCCCATTCTCAGGACTAGCGGGGACAATGAGCAGTTCTTC.

This clone is a singleton in its sample. This chain connects TRBV19 to TRBJ2-7; TRBD1 might be the D (8 bases). V lost 7 bases and J lost 0, with 16 bases in between. The V gene's germline CDR1 is LNHDA and CDR2 SQIVND (reference sequence). The CDR3 loop spans 15 amino acids. CDR3 in DNA: TGTGCCAGTACCTCGGACAGGGAGGGCTCCTACGAGCAGTACTTC. It is translated as CASTSDREGSYEQYF.

The rearrangement joins TRBV4-3 to TRBJ1-2, with TRBD1 identical over 7 bases. Germline lookup yields CDR1 LGHNA and CDR2 YSLEER. The CDR3 totals 18 residues. Trimming at V came to 1 base and at J to 6 bases, leaving 17 bases not matched to a gene. The CDR3 bases are TGCGCCAGCAGCCAAGTTCGGGTAAAAGGCGGGACAGTGAATGGCTACACCTTC. It is translated as CASSQVRVKGGTVNGYTF.

The genes are TRBV27 and TRBJ2-7; D is unclear. CDR1 MNHEY and CDR2 SMNVEV come from the germline V gene (reference sequence). Trimming cost V 3 bases and J 4 bases, with 16 bases left between them. The CDR3 extends over 15 amino acids. The CDR3 region is CASSFNRGPFYEQYF. As DNA, the CDR3 is TGTGCCAGCAGTTTTAATCGAGGCCCTTTTTACGAGCAGTACTTC.

This chain connects TRBV7-9 to TRBJ1-1, with 9 positions matching TRBD1. After removal of 5 bases from V and 5 bases from J, the junction contained 12 bases not matched to a gene. Germline lookup yields CDR1 SEHNR and CDR2 FQNEAQ (reference sequence). This CDR3 contains 16 residues. In nucleotides, the CDR3 is TGTGCCAGCAGCCGGACAGGGGCGCTAGGAGGGACTGAAGCTTTCTTT. Residues: CASSRTGALGGTEAFF. The variable domain in full, completed from reference TRBV7-9 and TRBJ1-1, reads DTGVSQNPRHKITKRGQNVTFRCDPISEHNRLYWYRQTLGQGPEFLTYFQNEAQLEKSRLLSDRFSAERPKGSFSTLEIQRTEQGDSAMYLCASSRTGALGGTEAFFGQGTRLTVV.

This rearrangement joins TRBV5-4 to TRBJ2-1; 8 nucleotides agree with TRBD1. After removal of 4 bases from V and 7 bases from J, the junction contained 4 bases not matched to a gene. The germline CDR1 and CDR2 sequences are SGHNT and YYREEE (reference sequence). The CDR3 extends over 13 amino acids. The CDR3 is CASSADRANEQFF. As DNA, the CDR3 is TGTGCCAGCAGCGCGGACAGGGCGAATGAGCAGTTCTTC. Drawing the rest from reference TRBV5-4 and TRBJ2-1, the complete variable domain is ETGVTQSPTHLIKTRGQQVTLRCSSQSGHNTVSWYQQALGQGPQFIFQYYREEENGRGNFPPRFSGLQFPNYSSELNVNALELDDSALYLCASSADRANEQFFGPGTRLTVL.

CDR3 sequence reads: CASSFLPSSPNEQFF. As DNA, the CDR3 is TGTGCCAGCAGTTTCCTCCCGTCTAGTCCCAATGAGCAGTTCTTC. The V call is TRBV27, the J call TRBJ2-1; D is unclear. V was shortened by 3 bases and J by 6 bases, with 15 bases between the two germline ends. This CDR3 is 15 amino acids long. Per germline, CDR1 MNHEY and CDR2 SMNVEV (reference sequence).

The chain combines TRBV27 with TRBJ2-7, with TRBD1 matching over 8 bases. The CDR3 is 20 amino acids. With V trimmed by 9 bases and J by 0 bases, 25 bases remained unmatched. Germline V CDR1 and CDR2: MNHEY, SMNVEV (reference sequence). CDR3 sequence (DNA): TGTGCCAGGAGTCGCCTCCTAGGCAGGGGGCCTCGAAAAAGCTCCTACGAGCAGTACTTC. This gives the protein CARSRLLGRGPRKSSYEQYF.